These 17 T cell receptor beta chains originate from one sample sequenced in a study of T-cell memory formation after mild COVID-19. TCRdb recomputed calls from the 5' RACE reads with MiXCR, one row per CDR3 protein. The data show about 340,000 distinct CDR3 sequences, around 15% seen once. Sequenced material: PBMCs or a T cell subset sorted from them (not recorded which). All receptors come from a man aged 18 to 29 who had mild COVID-19 (a few samples of this study predate the infection). Cell type and time point are not known.

This clonotype was seen only a few times. V gene TRBV14 combines with J gene TRBJ2-1, with D maybe TRBD2 (6 bases). CDR1 is SGHDN, CDR2 FVKESK, per germline. This CDR3 has 13 amino acids. V was pared by 2 bases and J by 8 bases, with 10 bases between. In nucleotides, the CDR3 is TGTGCCAGCAGCCAACAGGGCGGGGATGAGCAGTTCTTC. Its translation is CASSQQGGDEQFF.

The V call is TRBV7-2, the J call TRBJ1-3; D possibly corresponds to TRBD1 (5 bases). This CDR3 spans 14 amino acids. The germline gives CDR1 SGHTA, CDR2 FQGNSA. Trimming pared 3 bases from V and 2 bases from J, leaving 8 bases between. The CDR3 loop is CASSFMGPGNTIYF. Here the CDR3 DNA reads TGTGCCAGCAGCTTTATGGGGCCTGGAAACACCATATATTTT. Using reference TRBV7-2 and TRBJ1-3 for the parts outside the CDR3, the full variable domain is GAGVSQSPSNKVTEKGKDVELRCDPISGHTALYWYRQSLGQGLEFLIYFQGNSAPDKSGLPSDRFSAERTGGSVSTLTIQRTQQEDSAVYLCASSFMGPGNTIYFGEGSWLTVV.

This clonotype showed up many times. The chain joins TRBV20-1 to TRBJ2-7, with 9 positions matching TRBD1. The V gene's germline CDR1 is DFQATT and CDR2 SNEGSKA (reference sequence). This CDR3 has 16 residues. Unmatched junction bases numbered 11, after V lost 1 base and J lost 4 bases. The CDR3 coding sequence is TGCAGTGCTAGAGGCGGGACAGGGTTCCCGACATACGAGCAGTACGTC. Residues: CSARGGTGFPTYEQYV.

This clonotype was seen ten or more times. V and J are TRBV5-1 and TRBJ1-2; 11 bases agree with TRBD1. This CDR3 contains 15 residues. Per the germline V gene, CDR1 is SGHRS and CDR2 is YFSETQ. V was clipped by 2 bases and J by 4 bases; unmatched bases: 4. CDR3 sequence: CASSLVGQGVYGYTF. The CDR3 DNA reads as TGCGCCAGCAGCTTAGTGGGACAGGGGGTCTATGGCTACACCTTC.

CDR3 amino acids: CASSLSPMGEQFF. CDR3 coding DNA: TGTGCCAGCAGTTTAAGTCCGATGGGTGAGCAGTTCTTC. V usage is TRBV27 and J usage is TRBJ2-1; no clear D gene. V was clipped by 2 bases and J by 9 bases, with 11 bases between them. Germline V lookup: CDR1 MNHEY, CDR2 SMNVEV (reference sequence). The CDR3 totals 13 residues.

The chain employs TRBV20-1 and TRBJ1-2; D unresolved. V gave up 5 bases and J gave up 2 bases, with 12 bases separating them. The CDR3 has 13 amino acids. The V gene's germline CDR1 is DFQATT and CDR2 SNEGSKA (reference sequence). CDR3 protein: CSAYSGGNYGYTF. CDR3 in DNA: TGCAGTGCTTACAGCGGCGGAAACTATGGCTACACCTTC.

This clonotype was picked up a small number of times. V is TRBV14 and J is TRBJ1-1; 9 bases agree with TRBD1. V shed 4 bases, J shed 5 bases, and the junction held 8 bases outside the gene matches. The CDR3 is made up of 15 amino acids. Germline V gene sequence: CDR1 SGHDN, CDR2 FVKESK. CDR3 DNA sequence: TGTGCCAGCAGCCTGCGGATGGGACAGGGAACTGAAGCTTTCTTT. This gives the protein CASSLRMGQGTEAFF.

CDR3 in DNA: TGCGCCAGCACCAGTGCGAACACCGGGGAGCTGTTTTTT. Translating gives CASTSANTGELFF. The V call is TRBV5-1, the J call TRBJ2-2, with D unclear. Trimming took off 6 bases at V and 0 bases at J, with 6 bases between the two ends. This CDR3 spans 13 amino acids. Germline V CDR1 and CDR2: SGHRS, YFSETQ.

Ten or more counts support this clonotype. The rearrangement joins TRBV6-5 to TRBJ1-3; possibly TRBD1 for D (5 bases). This CDR3 spans 14 amino acids. The germline CDR1 and CDR2 sequences are MNHEY and SVGAGI. V lost 3 bases and J lost 2, with 8 bases in between. The CDR3 bases are TGTGCCAGCAGTTATTCGACAGCTGGAAACACCATATATTTT. It translates to CASSYSTAGNTIYF.

The table lists this clonotype with a few counts. The chain employs TRBV18 and TRBJ1-4, with D uncertain. Germline V lookup: CDR1 KGHSH, CDR2 LQKENI. The V end lost 2 bases, the J end lost 5 bases, and 12 bases lay between the germline ends. The CDR3 runs 15 residues. The CDR3 protein is CASSPVSGGNEKLFF. In DNA form, the CDR3 reads TGTGCCAGCTCACCAGTATCGGGTGGGAATGAAAAACTGTTTTTT.

The chain combines TRBV6-1 with TRBJ2-3, with TRBD2 matching over 8 bases. The germline gives CDR1 MNHNS, CDR2 SASEGT. The CDR3 sequence is 15 residues long. The junction had 7 bases not matched to a gene; V was cut back by 4 bases and J by 4 bases. CDR3 sequence reads: CASSVRGADADTQYF. The DNA for the CDR3 is TGTGCCAGCAGTGTGCGGGGGGCGGATGCAGATACGCAGTATTTT.

The gene calls are TRBV7-2 and TRBJ2-5, with 12 bases lining up with TRBD2. With V trimmed by 5 bases and J by 7 bases, 11 bases remained unmatched. This CDR3 comprises 16 residues. The germline V gene encodes CDR1 SGHTA and CDR2 FQGNSA. CDR3 region: CASSAPLAGGRRTQYF. The CDR3 nucleotides are TGTGCCAGCAGCGCCCCCCTAGCGGGGGGGCGTAGGACCCAGTACTTC.

This clonotype was observed a few times. This chain joins TRBV5-5 and TRBJ2-4, with 11 bases identical to TRBD1. This CDR3 spans 14 amino acids. Germline CDR1 and CDR2: SGHKS and YYEKEE (reference sequence). Trimming removed 7 bases from V and 6 bases from J; junction bases left unmatched: 6. CDR3: CASGSGTGGNIQYF. CDR3 nucleotides: TGTGCCAGCGGGTCAGGGACAGGGGGAAACATTCAGTACTTC.

Concerning this clonotype itself: A read error may produce the germline difference seen at one junction end. The chain links TRBV4-2 to TRBJ2-7, with a possible D match to TRBD1 (5 bases). The CDR3 is 13 amino acids. Germline V gene data show CDR1 as LGHNA and CDR2 as YNFKEQ. The CDR3 nucleotides are TGTTCCAGCAGGATCAGGGAAGGCTACGAGCAGTACTTC. This translates into CSSRIREGYEQYF.

CDR3 sequence: CASSVWGLVSNEQFF. The CDR3 DNA follows: TGTGCCAGCAGCGTATGGGGATTGGTAAGCAATGAGCAGTTCTTC. The rearrangement uses TRBV9 and TRBJ2-1; no clear D gene. The CDR3 is made up of 15 amino acids. V shed 1 base and J shed 6 bases, with 14 bases lying between them. CDR1 and CDR2 from the germline V gene are SGDLS and YYNGEE.

CDR3 sequence (DNA): TGTGCCAGCAGCTTAGATTACGCTAGCTCCTACAATGAGCAGTTCTTC. Its translation: CASSLDYASSYNEQFF. The V gene is TRBV11-3, the J gene TRBJ2-1; D is unclear. V was clipped by 0 bases and J by 0 bases, with 9 bases between them. From germline, CDR1 is SGHNT and CDR2 YENEEA. The CDR3 is 16 residues long.

J is TRBJ1-1 and V is TRBV20-1; TRBD1 matches at 7 bases. CDR1 is DFQATT, CDR2 SNEGSKA, per germline (reference sequence). Trimming at V came to 6 bases and at J to 0 bases, leaving 4 bases not matched to a gene. This CDR3 spans 13 amino acids. In DNA, the CDR3 is TGCAGTGCCGGGGACAGTATGAACACTGAAGCTTTCTTT. Residues: CSAGDSMNTEAFF.